This T cell receptor beta chain came from a study of patients and donors after allogeneic stem cell transplantation. Germline V lookup: CDR1 DFQATT, CDR2 SNEGSKA (reference sequence). The CDR3 is 15 residues long. Deletions cut 6 bases from V and 4 bases from J, with 21 bases between. TCRdb independently ran MiXCR on the RT-PCR reads; one entry per CDR3 protein. The table lists some 960,000 distinct CDR3 sequences, roughly 18% of them singletons. The sequenced material came from blood, either unsorted or a sorted T cell fraction (not recorded which). This receptor was taken from a human donor who was either an allogeneic HSCT recipient or a stem cell or donor lymphocyte infusion donor (not recorded which). It is not recorded whose cells these are; they may come from a transplant donor. The V gene is TRBV20-1, the J gene TRBJ1-2, with a possible D match to TRBD1 (5 bases). CDR3 residues: CSAPLRRQTAYGYTF. The CDR3 nucleotides are TGCAGTGCCCCTTTACGAAGACAGACTGCCTATGGCTACACCTTC.